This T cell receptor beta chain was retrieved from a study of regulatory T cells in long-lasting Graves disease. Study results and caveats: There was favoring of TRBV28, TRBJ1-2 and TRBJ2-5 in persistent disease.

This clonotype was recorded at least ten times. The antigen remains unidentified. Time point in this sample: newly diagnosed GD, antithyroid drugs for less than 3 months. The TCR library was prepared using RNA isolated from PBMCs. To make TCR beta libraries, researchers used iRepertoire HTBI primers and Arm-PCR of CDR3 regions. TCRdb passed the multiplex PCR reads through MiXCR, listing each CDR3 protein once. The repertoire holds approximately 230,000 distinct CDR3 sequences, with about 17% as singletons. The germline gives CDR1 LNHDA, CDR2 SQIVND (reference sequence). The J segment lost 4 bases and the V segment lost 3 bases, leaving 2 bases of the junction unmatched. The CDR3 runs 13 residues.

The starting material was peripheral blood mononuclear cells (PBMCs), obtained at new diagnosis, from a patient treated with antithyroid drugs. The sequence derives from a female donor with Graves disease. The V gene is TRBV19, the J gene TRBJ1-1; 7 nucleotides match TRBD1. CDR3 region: CASSMGQSTEAFF. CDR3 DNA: TGTGCCAGTAGTATGGGACAGTCCACTGAAGCTTTCTTT.